Listed below are T cell receptor beta chains from one sample, sequenced in a study of blood T cell repertoires in COVID-19. Generated by immunoSEQ multiplex PCR, the TCRdb table keeps only in-frame clones and is missing some. The sample shows roughly 150,000 clones, under 90% of them seen only once. Sequenced: PBMCs or T cells enriched from blood (not recorded which). These receptors all stem from a woman under 30 who had been exposed to COVID-19. CDR3s include the opening cysteine and the closing phenylalanine or tryptophan. D genes are given only for firm matches. A row's size may be missing; if present it is once, few, many or a size class.

d_call cdr3_length j_call clone_size v_call cdr3_aa
TRBD1 19 TRBJ1-5 . TRBV29-1 CSVALRDRGHWASNQPQHF
TRBD1 18 TRBJ1-1 many TRBV27 CASHHTNRGLGMRTEAFF
TRBD2 17 TRBJ2-5 . TRBV15 CATSRDSLAGEQETQYF
. 13 TRBJ2-5 . TRBV12-3/TRBV12-4 CASSPQYQETQYF
. 14 TRBJ1-2 . TRBV28 CASSFTEFNYGYTF
. 15 TRBJ2-2 . TRBV11-2 CASSSYGGNTGELFF
. 16 TRBJ2-1 . TRBV10-3 CAISESGRGTYNEQFF
TRBD2 15 TRBJ2-2 . TRBV2 CASSVGRGGAGELFF
TRBD1 16 TRBJ2-1 few TRBV27 CASSAWGTGGFDEQFF
. 16 TRBJ2-1 . TRBV11-3 CASSREQGGVYNEQFF
TRBD1 17 TRBJ1-1 few TRBV30 CAWSGQFFTGALTEAFF
TRBD2 16 TRBJ2-1 . TRBV9 CASSVVGWAGVNEQFF
. 13 TRBJ2-3 . TRBV5-1 CASSPAVTDTQYF
TRBD1 16 TRBJ2-5 . TRBV7-9 CASSQGDRGRQETQYF
TRBD1 12 TRBJ1-1 . TRBV11-2 CASRLTGAEAFF
TRBD1 16 TRBJ2-7 . TRBV4-3 CASSQDLAGGRYEQYF
TRBD1 17 TRBJ1-2 once TRBV15 CATSRGRNRGRNYGYTF
. 17 TRBJ2-2 . TRBV9 CASSVEGSPSRGGELFF
TRBD1 14 TRBJ2-1 . TRBV6-5 CASSKGQGGNEQFF
. 13 TRBJ1-2 . TRBV2 CASSEPRGYGYTF
TRBD1 14 TRBJ2-2 once TRBV5-1 CASGGTGNTGELFF
. 15 TRBJ2-7 . TRBV4-2 CASSQERGSGYEQYF
TRBD1 14 TRBJ2-1 . TRBV5-1 CASSPGQSYNEQFF
. 15 TRBJ1-6 many TRBV7-2 CASSLGGVPNSPLHF
TRBD2 16 TRBJ2-1 . TRBV5-1 CASSIRLAGTYNEQFF
TRBD1 14 TRBJ1-2 . TRBV3-1/TRBV3-2 CASSPTTGSHGYTF
. 15 TRBJ1-4 . TRBV25-1 CASSAGTKTNEKLFF
TRBD2 16 TRBJ2-1 . TRBV19 CASSILAGGGVDEQFF
. 13 TRBJ1-5 . TRBV28 CASSLSGNQPQHF
. 14 TRBJ1-5 once TRBV15 CATSREVFSQPQHF
. 14 TRBJ2-7 . TRBV4-3 CASSQDRSGYEQYF